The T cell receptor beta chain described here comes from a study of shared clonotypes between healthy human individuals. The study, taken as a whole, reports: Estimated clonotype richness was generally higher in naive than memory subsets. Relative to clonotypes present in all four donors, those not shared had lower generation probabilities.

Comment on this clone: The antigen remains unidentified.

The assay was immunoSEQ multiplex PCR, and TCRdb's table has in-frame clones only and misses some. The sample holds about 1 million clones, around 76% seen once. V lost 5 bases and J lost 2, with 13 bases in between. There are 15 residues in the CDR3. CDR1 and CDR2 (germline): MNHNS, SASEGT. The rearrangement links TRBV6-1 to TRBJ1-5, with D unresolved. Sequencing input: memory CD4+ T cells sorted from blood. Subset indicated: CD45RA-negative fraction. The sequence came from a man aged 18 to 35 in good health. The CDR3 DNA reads TGTGCCAGCAGTCGTGGACGGGGTGGCAATCAGCCCCAGCATTTT. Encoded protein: CASSRGRGGNQPQHF.